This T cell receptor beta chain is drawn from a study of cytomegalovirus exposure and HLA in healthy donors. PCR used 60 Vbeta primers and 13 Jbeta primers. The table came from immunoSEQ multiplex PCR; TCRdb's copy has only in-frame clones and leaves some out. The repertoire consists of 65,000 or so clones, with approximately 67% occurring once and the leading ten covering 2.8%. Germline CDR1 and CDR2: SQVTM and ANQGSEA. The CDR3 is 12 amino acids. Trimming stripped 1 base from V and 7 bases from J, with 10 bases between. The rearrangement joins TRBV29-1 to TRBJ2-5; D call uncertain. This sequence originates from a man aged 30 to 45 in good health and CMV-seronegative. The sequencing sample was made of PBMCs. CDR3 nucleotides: TGCAGCGTTGAAGTACAGTTTTTGACCCAGTACTTC. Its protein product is CSVEVQFLTQYF.